Shown below are 8 T cell receptor beta chains from a single sample sequenced in a study of T-cell reconstitution after alpha-beta-depleted transplantation in children. The TCRbeta library was prepared with unique molecular identifiers. MiXCR was run by TCRdb on the PCR reads, yielding one entry per CDR3 protein. Found here are 440,000 or so distinct CDR3 sequences, 43% of them singletons; the top ten hold under 35%. This material consisted of PBMCs, taken before TCRalphabeta/CD19-depleted stem cell transplant. Receptor source: a girl aged 2-10 years with aplastic anemia, due to receive a stem cell transplant.

This clonotype showed up many times. This rearrangement joins TRBV5-5 to TRBJ1-3; 7 bases are shared with TRBD1. The germline V gene has CDR1 SGHKS and CDR2 YYEKEE (reference sequence). The CDR3 is made up of 16 amino acids. V gave up 2 bases and J gave up 0 bases; unmatched junction bases: 5. CDR3: CASSLPGQSSGNTIYF. The CDR3 DNA reads as TGTGCCAGCAGCTTACCGGGACAGAGCTCTGGAAACACCATATATTTT.

This clonotype turned up a few times. The chain links TRBV7-2 to TRBJ1-5; D uncertain. The germline V and J ends were trimmed by 5 bases and 5 bases, with 7 bases remaining between them. CDR1 is SGHTA and CDR2 is FQGNSA in the germline V gene. This CDR3 is built from 12 residues. In DNA form, the CDR3 reads TGTGCCAGCAGCGTCGATTATCAGCCCCAGCATTTT. Its protein is CASSVDYQPQHF.

By share, this clonotype ranks as medium-sized. This chain joins TRBV5-1 and TRBJ2-2; no reliable D call. CDR1 and CDR2 (germline): SGHRS, YFSETQ. This CDR3 is 14 amino acids long. The germline V and J ends were trimmed by 4 bases and 4 bases, with 11 bases remaining between them. The CDR3 DNA reads as TGCGCCAGCAGCGCCCGCCCGAGCACCGGGGAGCTGTTTTTT. As protein: CASSARPSTGELFF.

V and J are TRBV20-1 and TRBJ2-3; 7 nucleotides line up with TRBD2. The CDR3 length is 13 residues. The junction had 4 bases not matched to a gene; V was cut back by 5 bases and J by 2 bases. Per the germline V gene, CDR1 is DFQATT and CDR2 is SNEGSKA (reference sequence). As DNA, the CDR3 is TGCAGTGCTCAGCGGGGTTACACAGATACGCAGTATTTT. Its translation is CSAQRGYTDTQYF.

The chain recombines TRBV29-1 with TRBJ2-7; 8 bases fit TRBD1. With V trimmed by 6 bases and J by 0 bases, 4 bases remained unmatched. This CDR3 region has 13 residues. CDR1 is SQVTM, CDR2 ANQGSEA, per germline. The CDR3 reads CSVPGQVSYEQYF. The CDR3 nucleotides read TGCAGCGTCCCGGGACAGGTCTCCTACGAGCAGTACTTC.

Only one count was recorded for this clonotype. A much more abundant neighbour one base away suggests this may be a read error. The genes are TRBV20-1 and TRBJ1-5; unclear D gene. V was pared by 2 bases and J by 5 bases, with 10 bases between. CDR1 and CDR2 (germline): DFQATT, SNEGSKA (reference sequence). The CDR3 covers 13 residues. As DNA, the CDR3 is TGCAGTGCTAGATGGGAGGATCATCAGCCCCAGCATTTT. Translated: CSARWEDHQPQHF.

CDR3 in DNA: TGCGCCAGCAGTCCCGCGGGACTAATCTACAATGAGCAGTTCTTC. Its protein product is CASSPAGLIYNEQFF. This sequence joins TRBV5-1 and TRBJ2-1; 7 positions match TRBD2. Germline CDR1 and CDR2: SGHRS and YFSETQ. The junction had 8 bases not matched to a gene; V was cut back by 5 bases and J by 3 bases. The CDR3 totals 15 residues.

The chain has TRBV5-6 and TRBJ1-4; no clear D gene. V shed 4 bases and J shed 0 bases, with 10 bases lying between them. This CDR3 has 15 amino acids. Germline CDR1 is SGHDT and CDR2 is YYEEEE. CDR3 nucleotides: TGTGCCAGCAGCCTTTGGTTTGCAACTAATGAAAAACTGTTTTTT. Protein sequence: CASSLWFATNEKLFF.